A selection of T cell receptor beta chains follows, all from one sample in a study of shared clonotypes between healthy human individuals. Assay used: immunoSEQ multiplex PCR; TCRdb lists only in-frame clones, some missing. The table has about 2.4 million clones, roughly 93% seen once. The sequencing input was naive CD4+ T cells from PBMCs. The receptors shown here come from a young man in good health. Some clones in this sample may be carry-over from other donors' samples. The CDR3 runs from the conserved cysteine through the conserved F or W. Fields, in order: clone size, D gene, J gene, V gene, CDR3 protein, CDR3 DNA. D genes are given only for firm matches. The size of a clone is reported for some rows only, either as once, few or many, or as a class for expanded clones.

-,-,TRBJ2-7,TRBV27,CASSRGGGSYEQYF,TGTGCCAGCAGCAGGGGGGGTGGATCCTACGAGCAGTACTTC
-,-,TRBJ2-7,TRBV6-1,CASRSDSEYEQYF,TGTGCCAGCAGATCGGACAGTGAATACGAGCAGTACTTC
few,-,TRBJ2-1,TRBV7-3,CASSLQGADEQFF,TGTGCCAGCAGCTTACAGGGTGCGGATGAGCAGTTCTTC
-,TRBD1,TRBJ2-7,TRBV6-6,CASSHPDRGYEQYF,TGTGCCAGCAGCCACCCGGACAGGGGCTACGAGCAGTACTTC
-,TRBD2,TRBJ2-3,TRBV14,CASSPFTSGSSTDTQYF,TGTGCCAGCAGCCCGTTTACTAGCGGCTCTAGCACAGATACGCAGTATTTT
-,-,TRBJ2-3,TRBV5-4,CASSTEPGLRTDTQYF,TGTGCCAGCAGCACGGAACCGGGACTTCGGACAGATACGCAGTATTTT
-,-,TRBJ2-1,TRBV7-3,CASSLGSPYNEQFF,TGTGCCAGCAGCTTAGGCTCCCCCTACAATGAGCAGTTCTTC
-,-,TRBJ2-2,TRBV7-6,CATTAGTNTGELFF,TGTGCTACAACGGCGGGGACGAACACCGGGGAGCTGTTTTTT
-,TRBD1,TRBJ2-7,TRBV5-1,CASSLTGGGDEQYF,TGCGCCAGCAGCTTGACAGGGGGCGGCGACGAGCAGTACTTC
-,-,TRBJ2-5,TRBV9,CASSVGSAAYQETQYF,TGTGCCAGCAGCGTAGGTAGCGCAGCGTACCAAGAGACCCAGTACTTC
-,-,TRBJ1-1,TRBV6-1,CASRENTGHEAFF,TGTGCCAGCAGGGAGAATACAGGGCACGAAGCTTTCTTT
-,-,TRBJ1-2,TRBV30,CAWGPGLLGRNLTGYGYTF,TGTGCCTGGGGCCCCGGGTTATTGGGACGCAACTTAACTGGGTATGGCTACACCTTC
-,-,TRBJ2-7,TRBV27,CAAGPRTASDEQYF,TGTGCCGCGGGTCCCAGGACGGCATCCGACGAGCAGTACTTC
-,TRBD1,TRBJ1-3,TRBV4-3,CASSLGTGLPHTIYF,TGCGCCAGCAGCCTAGGGACAGGGCTTCCGCACACCATATATTTT
once,-,TRBJ2-7,TRBV6-5,CASRECYYEQYF,TGTGCCAGCAGGGAGTGTTACTACGAGCAGTACTTC
-,-,TRBJ2-7,TRBV28,CASSLEDRSSYEQYF,TGTGCCAGCAGTTTAGAGGACCGATCCTCCTACGAGCAGTACTTC
-,-,TRBJ2-1,TRBV28,CASSLLARASVEQFF,TGTGCCAGCAGTTTACTTGCGAGGGCCTCTGTCGAGCAGTTCTTC
-,-,TRBJ2-5,TRBV19,CASSIGVSPPTQYF,TGTGCCAGTAGTATTGGGGTCAGCCCCCCGACCCAGTACTTC
-,TRBD2,TRBJ2-1,TRBV5-1,CASTYGLAGRGQFF,TGCGCCAGCACCTACGGACTAGCGGGAAGGGGGCAGTTCTTC
-,-,TRBJ1-3,TRBV5-1,CASSLAPDSGNTIYF,TGCGCCAGCAGCTTGGCACCAGACTCTGGAAACACCATATATTTT
once,TRBD1,TRBJ1-2,TRBV6-5,CASRTGQSRYGYTF,TGTGCCAGCAGGACGGGACAGTCCCGCTATGGCTACACCTTC
-,-,TRBJ2-5,TRBV25-1,CASSVAETQYF,TGTGCCAGCAGTGTCGCAGAGACCCAGTACTTC
-,-,TRBJ2-5,TRBV11-2,CASSLDVWGSEGEWETQYF,TGTGCCAGCAGCTTAGACGTCTGGGGCTCAGAGGGGGAGTGGGAGACCCAGTACTTC
-,-,TRBJ2-3,TRBV6-1,CASSERRDTQYF,TGTGCCAGCAGTGAACGGAGGGATACGCAGTATTTT
-,-,TRBJ2-2,TRBV7-9,CASSLAGYNTGELFF,TGTGCCAGCAGCTTAGCGGGGTACAACACCGGGGAGCTGTTTTTT
-,-,TRBJ1-1,TRBV18,CASSPTEFALEAFF,TGTGCCAGCTCTCCGACCGAGTTTGCTTTAGAAGCTTTCTTT
-,TRBD2,TRBJ2-7,TRBV11-1,CASSPGASGTPYEQYF,TGTGCCAGCAGCCCAGGGGCTAGCGGGACCCCCTACGAGCAGTACTTC
-,TRBD2,TRBJ2-1,TRBV7-3,CASSLKTSGKGEQFF,TGTGCCAGCAGCTTAAAAACTAGCGGGAAGGGTGAGCAGTTCTTC
-,-,TRBJ2-7,TRBV6-5,CASRPRGSTNYEQYF,TGTGCCAGCAGACCCCGTGGCTCTACGAACTACGAGCAGTACTTC
-,TRBD2,TRBJ2-1,TRBV4-1,CASSRPTSGRARREQFF,TGCGCCAGCAGCCGCCCGACTAGCGGGAGGGCCCGTCGGGAGCAGTTCTTC
-,TRBD2,TRBJ2-3,TRBV19,CASSIRASGRAEDTQYF,TGTGCCAGTAGTATCCGGGCTAGCGGGAGGGCCGAGGATACGCAGTATTTT
-,TRBD2,TRBJ2-3,TRBV7-3,CASSSGTSSLTDTQYF,TGTGCCAGCAGCTCCGGGACTAGCAGTTTAACAGATACGCAGTATTTT
-,-,TRBJ1-5,TRBV5-5,CASSSTTVPSWGQPQHF,TGTGCCAGCAGCTCAACTACCGTGCCAAGCTGGGGGCAGCCCCAGCATTTT
-,-,TRBJ1-1,TRBV15,CATSRGGTGGDTEAFF,TGTGCCACCAGCAGAGGCGGGACCGGAGGGGACACTGAAGCTTTCTTT
once,TRBD2,TRBJ2-4,TRBV9,CASSVFGLREDIQYF,TGTGCCAGCAGCGTGTTCGGGTTGCGGGAGGACATTCAGTACTTC
once,-,TRBJ2-2,TRBV5-1,CASSLVVTAGELFF,TGCGCCAGCAGCTTGGTTGTAACGGCCGGGGAGCTGTTTTTT
-,TRBD2,TRBJ2-2,TRBV4-1,CASSQWGGNTGELFF,TGCGCCAGCAGCCAATGGGGGGGGAACACCGGGGAGCTGTTTTTT
-,TRBD2,TRBJ2-1,TRBV9,CASSKRERNEQFF,TGTGCCAGCAGCAAGCGGGAGCGGAATGAGCAGTTCTTC
-,TRBD1,TRBJ1-4,TRBV6-5,CASRNRDSWNEKLFF,TGTGCCAGCAGGAACCGGGACAGTTGGAATGAAAAACTGTTTTTT
-,TRBD1,TRBJ1-2,TRBV7-9,CASSDGQGTYGYTF,TGTGCCAGCAGCGATGGACAGGGGACTTATGGCTACACCTTC
-,-,TRBJ1-2,TRBV18,CASSPTDWDHGYTF,TGTGCCAGCTCACCGACAGACTGGGACCATGGCTACACCTTC
-,TRBD1,TRBJ2-5,TRBV18,CASSPDRETQYF,TGTGCCAGCTCTCCGGACAGGGAGACCCAGTACTTC